The 26 T cell receptor beta chains given below trace back to one sample, sequenced in a study of blood T cell repertoires in COVID-19. Measured with immunoSEQ multiplex PCR; TCRdb has only the in-frame clones, and not every one. The data contain 300,000 to 350,000 clones, about 86% of them singletons. The sample comprised peripheral blood. The receptors originated from a man aged 30-40 years with active or convalescent COVID-19.

The genes are TRBV6-2 or TRBV6-3 and TRBJ2-4, with 8 bases fitting TRBD2. Germline V lookup: CDR1 MNHEY, CDR2 SVGEGT. The CDR3 runs 18 residues. Trimming removed 0 bases from V and 2 bases from J; junction bases left unmatched: 9. Written as DNA, the CDR3 is TGTGCCAGCAGTTACTCGAGGAGCGGGGGCCCCTCCAAAAACATTCAGTACTTC. It translates to CASSYSRSGGPSKNIQYF.

The rearrangement joins TRBV4-1 to TRBJ1-2; weak D call: TRBD1 (5 bases). Germline values: CDR1 MGHRA, CDR2 YSYEKL. The CDR3 contains 16 residues. V lost 0 bases and J lost 0, with 11 bases in between. CDR3 nucleotide sequence: TGCGCCAGCAGCCAAGAGGGGCGGTCAGCTAACTATGGCTACACCTTC. Its protein product is CASSQEGRSANYGYTF.

The chain joins TRBV30 to TRBJ1-6, with 7 bases aligning to TRBD1. V gave up 4 bases and J gave up 10 bases; unmatched junction bases: 7. The length of the CDR3 is 13 residues. CDR1 GTSNPN and CDR2 SVGIG come from the germline V gene (reference sequence). Written as DNA, the CDR3 is TGTGCCTGGACAACAGGGGTTAGATCACCCCTCCACTTT. Its translation is CAWTTGVRSPLHF.

The chain carries TRBV16 and TRBJ1-5; D is ambiguous. Looked up from germline, CDR1 is KGHSY and CDR2 is FQNENV. The CDR3 loop spans 14 amino acids. Trimming shortened V by 2 bases and J by 1 base, and 6 bases separated the two germline ends. The CDR3 here is CASSQAGSNQPQHF. The CDR3 nucleotides are TGTGCCAGCAGCCAAGCGGGGAGCAATCAGCCCCAGCATTTT.

This clone was observed once. This rearrangement joins TRBV6-6 to TRBJ2-7, with TRBD2 matching over 10 bases. Germline V gives CDR1 MNHNY, CDR2 SVGAGI (reference sequence). V shed 4 bases, J shed 5 bases, and the junction held 8 bases outside the gene matches. The CDR3 length is 15 residues. CDR3 in DNA: TGTGCCAGCAGTTGGGGCGGGACTAGCGTCCACGAGCAGTACTTC. This translates into CASSWGGTSVHEQYF.

This clone showed up just once. The J gene is TRBJ1-5, the V gene TRBV5-1, with no clear D. Trimming stripped 0 bases from V and 1 base from J, with 11 bases between. The CDR3 runs to 16 residues. Germline CDR1 is SGHRS and CDR2 is YFSETQ. CDR3 residues: CASSLEAGVSNQPQHF. For the CDR3, the DNA is TGCGCCAGCAGCTTGGAGGCCGGGGTGAGCAATCAGCCCCAGCATTTT.

The V gene is TRBV18, the J gene TRBJ2-7; TRBD1 aligns across 10 bases. The CDR3 length is 14 residues. Trimming at V came to 3 bases and at J to 6 bases, leaving 5 bases not matched to a gene. CDR1 is KGHSH, CDR2 LQKENI, per germline. CDR3 residues: CASSPGTGDSEQYF. Here the CDR3 DNA reads TGTGCCAGCTCACCCGGGACAGGGGACAGCGAGCAGTACTTC.

The V and J genes are TRBV30 and TRBJ2-7; D is possibly TRBD2 (5 bases). CDR1 is GTSNPN and CDR2 is SVGIG in the germline V gene (reference sequence). This CDR3 comprises 14 residues. The V end lost 3 bases, the J end lost 3 bases, and 15 bases lay between the germline ends. The CDR3 loop reads CAWRMWETDYEQYF. The CDR3 nucleotides read TGTGCCTGGAGAATGTGGGAGACGGACTACGAGCAGTACTTC.

This chain connects TRBV30 to TRBJ1-5; 8 nucleotides line up with TRBD1. The CDR3 is made up of 13 amino acids. Trimming removed 5 bases from V and 1 base from J; junction bases left unmatched: 1. The V gene's germline CDR1 is GTSNPN and CDR2 SVGIG (reference sequence). Here the CDR3 reads CAWRTGSNQPQHF. DNA of the CDR3: TGTGCCTGGCGGACAGGGAGCAATCAGCCCCAGCATTTT.

This clone was seen a handful of times. J is TRBJ2-7 and V is TRBV2; D is perhaps TRBD2 (6 bases). The CDR3 length is 13 residues. The V and J ends lost 11 bases and 6 bases respectively, with 20 bases between them. Looked up from germline, CDR1 is SNHLY and CDR2 is FYNNEI. CDR3 protein: CAGGTVRSPEQYF. In DNA form, the CDR3 reads TGTGCCGGGGGGACCGTACGGAGTCCCGAGCAGTACTTC.

This clone was seen only a few times. The J gene is TRBJ2-1, the V gene TRBV5-1; 10 bases fit TRBD2. V lost 0 bases, J lost 9 bases, and 9 bases stayed unmatched. Germline lookup yields CDR1 SGHRS and CDR2 YFSETQ. The CDR3 loop spans 16 amino acids. CDR3 DNA sequence: TGCGCCAGCAGCTTGGTGCGGACTAGCGGACTCCCTGAGCAGTTCTTC. Its protein product is CASSLVRTSGLPEQFF.

The rearrangement joins TRBV7-9 to TRBJ1-2; 8 nucleotides align to TRBD1. Per the germline V gene, CDR1 is SEHNR and CDR2 is FQNEAQ (reference sequence). CDR3 size: 14 residues. Trimming removed 3 bases from V and 4 bases from J; junction bases left unmatched: 4. CDR3 loop: CASSLGQESYGYTF. CDR3 coding DNA: TGTGCCAGCAGCTTGGGACAGGAGTCCTATGGCTACACCTTC.

CDR3 coding DNA: TGTGCCACCAGTGCCTGGACAGGCGGAGGCGGGGAGCTGTTTTTT. Encoded protein: CATSAWTGGGGELFF. The chain couples TRBV24-1 to TRBJ2-2, with 7 bases fitting TRBD1. The CDR3 has 15 amino acids. Germline CDR1 KGHDR, CDR2 SFDVKD. Germline trimming cut 5 bases from V and 7 bases from J; bases unmatched to any gene: 9.

V and J are TRBV5-1 and TRBJ2-7; tentative D call: TRBD1 (5 bases). The germline gives CDR1 SGHRS, CDR2 YFSETQ. CDR3 length: 14 residues. The V end was cut by 5 bases, the J end by 0 bases, with 12 bases between. CDR3 in DNA: TGCGCCAGCAGTCCGCAGGGCCGCTCCTACGAGCAGTACTTC. The encoded protein is CASSPQGRSYEQYF.

This rearrangement joins TRBV7-2 to TRBJ2-5; tentative D call: TRBD2 (6 bases). This CDR3 has 15 residues. Looked up from germline, CDR1 is SGHTA and CDR2 is FQGNSA. Between the trimmed V and J ends, which lost 7 bases and 2 bases, there was a span of 17 bases. The CDR3 nucleotides are TGTGCCAGCACCCCACGAGCGGGTGCACAAGAGACCCAGTACTTC. It is translated as CASTPRAGAQETQYF.

This chain joins TRBV30 and TRBJ1-1; maybe TRBD1 (6 bases). The V and J ends lost 2 bases and 1 base respectively, with 20 bases between them. The CDR3 totals 17 residues. The germline V gene encodes CDR1 GTSNPN and CDR2 SVGIG (reference sequence). This CDR3 reads CAWSWGGGRASNTEAFF. In DNA, the CDR3 is TGTGCCTGGAGTTGGGGCGGGGGGCGAGCGTCGAACACTGAAGCTTTCTTT.

V and J are TRBV5-6 and TRBJ1-5; the D gene is possibly TRBD1 (6 bases). CDR3 size: 17 residues. The germline CDR1 and CDR2 sequences are SGHDT and YYEEEE. The V end lost 1 base, the J end lost 1 base, and 15 bases lay between the germline ends. The CDR3 reads CASSLRQARGSNQPQHF. The CDR3, as DNA: TGTGCCAGCAGCTTGAGACAGGCAAGAGGCAGCAATCAGCCCCAGCATTTT.

The chain is built from TRBV28 and TRBJ1-2, with TRBD1 matching 8 bases. V dropped 5 bases and J dropped 1; count of bases not matched to a gene: 9. Germline assignment: CDR1 MDHEN and CDR2 SYDVKM. This CDR3 comprises 16 residues. Written as DNA, the CDR3 is TGTGCCAGCAGTCCCCTGGGACAGGCCTTTAACTATGGCTACACCTTC. It codes for CASSPLGQAFNYGYTF.

CDR3 protein: CASSLTGVFGTDTQYF. CDR3 sequence (DNA): TGTGCCAGCAGCTTGACAGGGGTCTTTGGCACAGATACGCAGTATTTT. This chain uses TRBV7-2 with TRBJ2-3, with TRBD1 identical over 8 bases. There are 16 residues in the CDR3. Per the germline V gene, CDR1 is SGHTA and CDR2 is FQGNSA. V lost 3 bases to trimming and J lost 1 base; unmatched junction nucleotides: 6. The entire variable domain, with the rest obtained from reference TRBV7-2 and TRBJ2-3, is as follows: GAGVSQSPSNKVTEKGKDVELRCDPISGHTALYWYRQSLGQGLEFLIYFQGNSAPDKSGLPSDRFSAERTGGSVSTLTIQRTQQEDSAVYLCASSLTGVFGTDTQYFGPGTRLTVL.

This chain uses TRBV24-1 with TRBJ2-7; perhaps TRBD1 as D (8 bases). The CDR3 length is 14 residues. Trimming left V 7 bases short and J 6 bases short, with 18 bases between. The V gene's germline CDR1 is KGHDR and CDR2 SFDVKD. CDR3 protein: CATRLDRAGVEQYF. In DNA, the CDR3 is TGTGCCACCAGATTGGACAGGGCGGGGGTCGAGCAGTACTTC.

This CDR3 reads CASSQDQWGGSYEQYF. The CDR3 coding sequence is TGTGCCAGCAGCCAAGATCAGTGGGGGGGCTCCTACGAGCAGTACTTC. The chain has TRBV4-2 and TRBJ2-7; the match to TRBD2 covers 7 bases. The CDR3 sequence is 16 residues long. Trimming at V came to 0 bases and at J to 0 bases, leaving 5 bases not matched to a gene. The V gene's germline CDR1 is LGHNA and CDR2 YNFKEQ.

V gene TRBV5-5 combines with J gene TRBJ2-1; D uncertain. This CDR3 has 15 residues. Trimming pared 0 bases from V and 1 base from J, leaving 8 bases between. CDR1 and CDR2 from the germline V gene are SGHKS and YYEKEE (reference sequence). The CDR3 nucleotides read TGTGCCAGCAGCTTGGTACCGGAGTCCTACAATGAGCAGTTCTTC. It codes for CASSLVPESYNEQFF.

This sequence joins TRBV7-2 and TRBJ1-6; 9 bases align to TRBD1. The CDR3 runs 18 residues. Germline-derived CDR1 and CDR2 are SGHTA and FQGNSA. V dropped 1 base and J dropped 10; count of bases not matched to a gene: 14. In nucleotides, the CDR3 is TGTGCCAGCAGCTTAGGTATACAGGGACAGGGCTTTAGGTCACCCCTCCACTTT. This codes for CASSLGIQGQGFRSPLHF.

The chain joins TRBV28 to TRBJ1-5; TRBD1 might be the D (6 bases). Germline V CDR1 and CDR2: MDHEN, SYDVKM. The CDR3 length is 13 residues. Trimming pared 4 bases from V and 7 bases from J, leaving 11 bases between. The CDR3 region has the DNA TGTGCCAGCAGTTGGACAGCAAGACAGCCCCAGCATTTT. Protein: CASSWTARQPQHF.

This chain uses TRBV4-3 with TRBJ2-7, with 10 bases fitting TRBD2. The V gene end was trimmed by 4 bases and the J gene end by 3 bases; junction bases not matched to a gene: 3. CDR1 and CDR2 (germline): LGHNA, YSLEER. The CDR3 spans 14 residues. The CDR3 sequence: CASSPRTSGYEQYF. The CDR3, as DNA: TGCGCCAGCAGCCCGCGGACTAGCGGCTACGAGCAGTACTTC.

This chain connects TRBV28 to TRBJ1-2, with 7 bases identical to TRBD1. The CDR3 has 14 residues. The V gene end was trimmed by 10 bases and the J gene end by 3 bases; junction bases not matched to a gene: 11. Looked up from germline, CDR1 is MDHEN and CDR2 is SYDVKM. CDR3 sequence reads: CAISYGQGDYGYTF. In DNA form, the CDR3 reads TGTGCCATCTCGTACGGGCAGGGGGACTATGGCTACACCTTC.